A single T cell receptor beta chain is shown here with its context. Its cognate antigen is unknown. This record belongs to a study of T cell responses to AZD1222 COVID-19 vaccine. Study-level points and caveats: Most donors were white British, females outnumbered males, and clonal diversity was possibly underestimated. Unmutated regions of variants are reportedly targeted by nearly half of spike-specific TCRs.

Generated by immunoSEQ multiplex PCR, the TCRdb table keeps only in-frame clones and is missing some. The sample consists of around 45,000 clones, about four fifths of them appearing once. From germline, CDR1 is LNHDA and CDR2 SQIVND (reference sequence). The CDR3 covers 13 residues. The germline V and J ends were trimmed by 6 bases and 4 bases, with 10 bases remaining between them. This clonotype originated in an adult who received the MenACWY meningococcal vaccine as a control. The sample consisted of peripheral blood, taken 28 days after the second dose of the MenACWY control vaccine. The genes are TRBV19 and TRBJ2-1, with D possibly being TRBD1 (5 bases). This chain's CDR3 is CASRRREYNEQFF. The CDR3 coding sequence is TGTGCCAGTAGACGCAGGGAATACAATGAGCAGTTCTTC.